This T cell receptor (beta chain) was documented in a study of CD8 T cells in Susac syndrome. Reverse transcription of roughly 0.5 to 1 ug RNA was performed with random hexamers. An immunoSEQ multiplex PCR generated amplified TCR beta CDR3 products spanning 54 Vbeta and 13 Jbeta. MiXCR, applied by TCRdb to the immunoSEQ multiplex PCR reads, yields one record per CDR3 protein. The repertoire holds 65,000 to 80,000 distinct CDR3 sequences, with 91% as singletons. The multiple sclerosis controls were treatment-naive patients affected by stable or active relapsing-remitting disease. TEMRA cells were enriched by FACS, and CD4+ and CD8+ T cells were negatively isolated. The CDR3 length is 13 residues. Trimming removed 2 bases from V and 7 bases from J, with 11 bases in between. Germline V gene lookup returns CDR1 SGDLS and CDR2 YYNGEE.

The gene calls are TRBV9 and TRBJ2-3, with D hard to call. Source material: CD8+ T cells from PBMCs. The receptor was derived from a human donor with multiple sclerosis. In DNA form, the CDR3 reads TGTGCCAGCAGCGTCCTCCATGGGCATACGCAGTATTTT. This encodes CASSVLHGHTQYF.